This entry lists 31 T cell receptor beta chains sequenced from one sample in a study of T cells in Graves' hyperthyroidism and ophthalmopathy. Amplification of TCR beta CDR3 regions used RNA as the template. First-round RT-PCR targeting the TCR CDR3 was performed with the HTBI primer set. TCRdb re-called the multiplex PCR reads with MiXCR, one entry per CDR3 protein. Here the sample spans fewer than 850,000 distinct CDR3 sequences, about 18% being singletons. Sequenced material: blood. These receptors were collected from a man between 45 and 60 years old with Graves' hyperthyroidism.

This clonotype was seen only a few times. This chain joins TRBV7-3 and TRBJ1-1; D unresolved. The V end was cut by 2 bases, the J end by 3 bases, with 10 bases between. The V gene's germline CDR1 is SGHTA and CDR2 FQGTGA. The CDR3 runs to 14 residues. The CDR3 nucleotides are TGTGCCAGCAGCTTAGGTGGCAAGCACACTGAAGCTTTCTTT. The encoded protein is CASSLGGKHTEAFF.

In this sample, this clonotype turned up many times. The CDR3 reads CASSRRAGRFISSYEQYF. For the CDR3, the DNA is TGTGCCAGCAGTCGCAGGGCAGGGCGATTTATTAGCTCCTACGAGCAGTACTTC. The chain is built from TRBV28 and TRBJ2-7; D may be TRBD1 (5 bases). The CDR3 loop spans 18 amino acids. Germline V gene lookup returns CDR1 MDHEN and CDR2 SYDVKM. Trimming left V 5 bases short and J 0 bases short, with 23 bases between.

This clonotype appeared many times. The chain employs TRBV10-3 and TRBJ1-2, with D hard to call. This CDR3 comprises 15 residues. Germline V CDR1 and CDR2: ENHRY, SYGVKD. The V and J ends lost 0 bases and 3 bases respectively, with 11 bases between them. The CDR3 here is CAISESAHGDYGYTF. DNA of the CDR3: TGTGCCATCAGTGAGTCGGCTCACGGGGACTATGGCTACACCTTC.

Details on this clonotype: Possible read error: a much larger clone is one base away. This chain links TRBV7-2 with TRBJ1-2; possible D gene TRBD1, 6 bases. The CDR3 covers 14 residues. The germline V gene encodes CDR1 SGHTA and CDR2 FQGNSA. The CDR3 sequence is CASSSGQITYSYTF. The CDR3 DNA reads as TGTGCCAGCAGCTCCGGACAGATCACCTATAGCTACACCTTC. Full variable domain (outside the CDR3, taken from reference TRBV7-2 and TRBJ1-2): GAGVSQSPSNKVTEKGKDVELRCDPISGHTALYWYRQSLGQGLEFLIYFQGNSAPDKSGLPSDRFSAERTGGSVSTLTIQRTQQEDSAVYLCASSSGQITYSYTFGSGTRLTVV.

This clonotype was seen a handful of times. The chain combines TRBV19 with TRBJ1-1; D gene unclear. The CDR3 has 13 amino acids. The germline V and J ends were trimmed by 3 bases and 2 bases, with 7 bases remaining between them. The V gene's germline CDR1 is LNHDA and CDR2 SQIVND (reference sequence). CDR3 loop: CASSMGFNTEAFF. The CDR3 DNA reads as TGTGCCAGTAGTATGGGATTTAACACTGAAGCTTTCTTT.

This clonotype showed up just a few times. This chain connects TRBV2 to TRBJ2-2; 7 bases match TRBD2. The CDR3 has 15 residues. Germline V gives CDR1 SNHLY, CDR2 FYNNEI. J gave up 1 base and V 6 bases, and 5 bases lay outside the gene matches. The CDR3 DNA reads as TGTGCCAGCAGCGGGGAGGGAGTGAACACCGGGGAGCTGTTTTTT. It yields the protein CASSGEGVNTGELFF. The variable domain in full, completed from reference TRBV2 and TRBJ2-2, reads EPEVTQTPSHQVTQMGQEVILRCVPISNHLYFYWYRQILGQKVEFLVSFYNNEISEKSEIFDDQFSVERPDGSNFTLKIRSTKLEDSAMYFCASSGEGVNTGELFFGEGSRLTVL.

There are many counts of this clonotype. This chain joins TRBV24-1 and TRBJ2-1, with D hard to call. In germline, CDR1 is KGHDR, CDR2 SFDVKD. Trimming cost V 4 bases and J 0 bases, with 6 bases left between them. The CDR3 extends over 14 amino acids. The CDR3 bases are TGTGCCACCAGTGACTCCAGCTCCTACAATGAGCAGTTCTTC. This gives the protein CATSDSSSYNEQFF.

This clonotype was recorded once. This chain joins TRBV20-1 and TRBJ2-5; 7 bases line up with TRBD2. This CDR3 region has 17 residues. Trimming cost V 2 bases and J 5 bases; bases outside gene matches: 17. Germline V gene lookup returns CDR1 DFQATT and CDR2 SNEGSKA (reference sequence). DNA of the CDR3: TGCAGTGCTAGACCCATTGGGGCGCGGGAGCTCCTGGAGACCCAGTACTTC. Translation gives CSARPIGARELLETQYF.

This clonotype has a count of ten or more. The chain recombines TRBV18 with TRBJ2-3; no clear D gene. In germline, CDR1 is KGHSH, CDR2 LQKENI. CDR3 size: 13 residues. V was pared by 6 bases and J by 8 bases, with 15 bases between. The CDR3 spells CASSPGSACTQYF. CDR3 bases: TGTGCCAGCTCTCCAGGAAGTGCGTGTACGCAGTATTTT.

This clonotype has a count of ten or more. V is TRBV20-1 and J is TRBJ2-3; 14 bases align to TRBD2. Germline CDR1 is DFQATT and CDR2 is SNEGSKA (reference sequence). V lost 6 bases, J lost 4 bases, and 6 bases stayed unmatched. The CDR3 is 15 residues long. The CDR3 bases are TGCAGTGCCAAGACTAGCGGGAGGGCCGCAGATACGCAGTATTTT. Translated, it gives CSAKTSGRAADTQYF.

The chain links TRBV10-3 to TRBJ2-1; D may be TRBD1 (6 bases). The germline V and J ends were trimmed by 5 bases and 0 bases, with 11 bases remaining between them. Germline V CDR1 and CDR2: ENHRY, SYGVKD. The CDR3 is 15 residues long. DNA for the CDR3: TGTGCCATCAGTTCGGACAGCAGCTCCTACAATGAGCAGTTCTTC. Translating gives CAISSDSSSYNEQFF.

The CDR3 loop reads CASRGRETYEQYF. CDR3 DNA: TGTGCCAGCCGAGGGCGGGAAACCTACGAGCAGTACTTC. V and J are TRBV27 and TRBJ2-7; weak D call: TRBD2 (6 bases). Germline CDR1 and CDR2: MNHEY and SMNVEV (reference sequence). With 8 bases removed from V and 2 bases from J, the gap between germline ends came to 13 bases. CDR3 length: 13 residues.

Many counts were recorded for this clonotype. DNA of the CDR3: TGTGCCACCTCGACTAGCGGGATTTCCTACGAGCAGTACTTC. It translates to CATSTSGISYEQYF. V gene TRBV12-3 or TRBV12-4 combines with J gene TRBJ2-7; 11 nucleotides match TRBD2. With 10 bases clipped from V and 1 base from J, the junction kept 6 bases outside the gene matches. This CDR3 region has 14 residues.

Of note for this clonotype: This could be a read error, since a much larger clone is one nucleotide away. V and J are TRBV30 and TRBJ2-1, with D tentatively TRBD1 (6 bases). Germline V CDR1 and CDR2: GTSNPN, SVGIG (reference sequence). CDR3 length: 14 residues. The V end was cut by 7 bases, the J end by 4 bases, with 17 bases between. The CDR3: CASAPGHEYNEQFF. The CDR3 nucleotides read TGTGCCTCGGCCCCGGGACACGAGTACAATGAGCAGTTCTTC.

The chain joins TRBV10-1 to TRBJ2-7; D gene unclear. The CDR3 runs to 15 residues. Germline V lookup: CDR1 WNHNN, CDR2 SYGVQD (reference sequence). V dropped 2 bases and J dropped 1 base, with 12 bases sitting between them. CDR3 nucleotides: TGCGCCAGCAGTGAGGACGCCGGGCCTTCCTACGAGCAGTACTTC. The encoded protein is CASSEDAGPSYEQYF.

The J gene is TRBJ1-4, the V gene TRBV20-1; TRBD1 agrees at 8 bases. The CDR3 contains 17 residues. Germline trimming cut 1 base from V and 8 bases from J; bases unmatched to any gene: 15. CDR1 and CDR2 from the germline V gene are DFQATT and SNEGSKA (reference sequence). Written as DNA, the CDR3 is TGCAGTGCTAGAGCACCACTGGGGCAGGGGGCTAGCGAAAAACTGTTTTTT. It codes for CSARAPLGQGASEKLFF.

The table lists this clonotype with many counts. The rearrangement joins TRBV12-3 or TRBV12-4 to TRBJ1-5; D ambiguous. The CDR3 is 14 residues long. With 5 bases removed from V and 7 bases from J, the gap between germline ends came to 15 bases. In nucleotides, the CDR3 is TGTGCCAGCAGTATACCCCGGAGCACCCAGCCCCAGCATTTT. Amino acid sequence: CASSIPRSTQPQHF.

This clonotype occurred many times. The V call is TRBV28, the J call TRBJ1-5, with 10 bases lining up with TRBD1. V trimming: 5 bases; J trimming: 5 bases; junction bases outside the gene matches: 6. CDR3 length equals 15 residues. Germline CDR1 reads MDHEN; CDR2 reads SYDVKM. The CDR3 DNA sequence: TGTGCCAGCAGTGGCGGACAGGGGGGGGATCAGCCCCAGCATTTT. Protein product: CASSGGQGGDQPQHF.

J is TRBJ2-2 and V is TRBV2, with 7 bases lining up with TRBD1. The germline V gene encodes CDR1 SNHLY and CDR2 FYNNEI. Trimming took 3 bases from V and 4 from J; bases not matched to a gene: 2. The CDR3 consists of 14 residues. CDR3 amino acids: CASSDSGGTGELFF. The CDR3 bases are TGTGCCAGCAGTGATTCAGGGGGCACCGGGGAGCTGTTTTTT. Together with reference TRBV2 and TRBJ2-2, the CDR3 gives the full variable domain: EPEVTQTPSHQVTQMGQEVILRCVPISNHLYFYWYRQILGQKVEFLVSFYNNEISEKSEIFDDQFSVERPDGSNFTLKIRSTKLEDSAMYFCASSDSGGTGELFFGEGSRLTVL.

This clonotype was observed many times. The genes are TRBV10-3 and TRBJ2-5; 12 bases are a match to TRBD2. J gave up 4 bases and V 6 bases, and 9 bases lay outside the gene matches. The CDR3 loop spans 16 amino acids. Germline-derived CDR1 and CDR2 are ENHRY and SYGVKD. CDR3 DNA sequence: TGTGCCATCAGCCAAGGACTAGCGGGATTGATAGAGACCCAGTACTTC. Translated: CAISQGLAGLIETQYF.

With respect to this clonotype: One base away lies a much larger clone, so this may be a sequencing read error. The chain links TRBV14 to TRBJ2-1, with 8 bases identical to TRBD2. Per the germline V gene, CDR1 is SGHDN and CDR2 is FVKESK. The CDR3 contains 14 residues. CDR3 amino acids: CASTQRLAWDEQFF. CDR3 coding DNA: TGTGCCAGCACCCAACGACTAGCGTGGGATGAGCAGTTCTTC. Drawing the rest from reference TRBV14 and TRBJ2-1, the complete variable domain is EAGVTQFPSHSVIEKGQTVTLRCDPISGHDNLYWYRRVMGKEIKFLLHFVKESKQDESGMPNNRFLAERTGGTYSTLKVQPAELEDSGVYFCASTQRLAWDEQFFGPGTRLTVL.

This clonotype turned up a few times. Since a much larger clone is just one base distant, this may be a read error. The rearrangement joins TRBV12-3 or TRBV12-4 to TRBJ1-1; the D gene is possibly TRBD1 (6 bases). The ends were cut back, 6 bases at V and 10 bases at J, with 21 bases in the middle. CDR3 length equals 14 residues. CDR3 region: CASSPGTRAIIAFF. In DNA, the CDR3 is TGTGCCAGCAGCCCCGGGACAAGGGCGATAATAGCTTTCTTT.

V usage is TRBV28 and J usage is TRBJ2-7; 8 bases match TRBD2. The germline V gene encodes CDR1 MDHEN and CDR2 SYDVKM. V trimming: 6 bases; J trimming: 5 bases; junction bases outside the gene matches: 9. The CDR3 is 14 amino acids. The CDR3 sequence is CASSPSGSLDEQYF. CDR3 sequence (DNA): TGTGCCAGCAGCCCAAGCGGGAGCCTAGACGAGCAGTACTTC.

Comments on this clonotype: Possible read error: a much larger clone is one base away. The rearrangement joins TRBV30 to TRBJ2-2, with D uncertain. With 4 bases removed from V and 3 bases from J, the gap between germline ends came to 9 bases. The V gene's germline CDR1 is GTSNPN and CDR2 SVGIG (reference sequence). The CDR3 runs to 13 residues. The CDR3 DNA reads TGTGCCTGGAATGGGCCTTACACCGGGGAGCTGTTTTTT. Protein sequence: CAWNGPYTGELFF. Drawing the rest from reference TRBV30 and TRBJ2-2, the complete variable domain is SQTIHQWPATLVQPVGSPLSLECTVEGTSNPNLYWYRQAAGRGLQLLFYSVGIGQISSEVPQNLSASRPQDRQFILSSKKLLLSDSGFYLCAWNGPYTGELFFGEGSRLTVL.

There are many counts of this clonotype. V usage is TRBV30 and J usage is TRBJ2-1, with D tentatively TRBD1 or TRBD2 (7 bases each). The germline V gene encodes CDR1 GTSNPN and CDR2 SVGIG (reference sequence). CDR3 length: 14 residues. Trimming removed 2 bases at V and 4 bases at J, with 12 bases between. DNA of the CDR3: TGTGCCTGGAGTCCAGGGGGGGCGTACAATGAGCAGTTCTTC. This codes for CAWSPGGAYNEQFF.

This clonotype was counted ten times or more. The gene calls are TRBV28 and TRBJ2-1; 7 positions match TRBD2. The CDR3 is made up of 17 amino acids. The V gene's germline CDR1 is MDHEN and CDR2 SYDVKM. J gave up 4 bases and V 4 bases, and 13 bases lay outside the gene matches. In nucleotides, the CDR3 is TGTGCCAGCAGTTGGTGGGCGACAGCCGGGGGGTACAATGAGCAGTTCTTC. Its protein product is CASSWWATAGGYNEQFF. The variable domain in full, with the rest retrieved from reference TRBV28 and TRBJ2-1, is DVKVTQSSRYLVKRTGEKVFLECVQDMDHENMFWYRQDPGLGLRLIYFSYDVKMKEKGDIPEGYSVSREKKERFSLILESASTNQTSMYLCASSWWATAGGYNEQFFGPGTRLTVL.

At least ten counts were recorded for this clonotype. V gene TRBV6-5 combines with J gene TRBJ2-7, with TRBD1 matching over 11 bases. Losses at the gene ends were 1 base for V and 4 bases for J; bases not matched to a gene: 3. The CDR3 spans 15 residues. Germline assignment: CDR1 MNHEY and CDR2 SVGAGI. This chain's CDR3 is CASSYYGTGGYEQYF. As DNA, the CDR3 is TGTGCCAGCAGTTACTATGGGACAGGGGGGTACGAGCAGTACTTC.

Note on this clonotype: This may come from a read error, since a much larger clone is one base off. The chain has TRBV2 and TRBJ1-3, with D perhaps TRBD1 (5 bases). CDR1 and CDR2 (germline): SNHLY, FYNNEI. The CDR3 is 14 amino acids. The CDR3 coding sequence is TGTGCCAGCAGTGAACGCAGGGATGGAGACACCATATATTTT. Translation gives CASSERRDGDTIYF.

This clonotype was detected a few times. The gene calls are TRBV28 and TRBJ1-5; D gene ambiguous. CDR1 is MDHEN and CDR2 is SYDVKM in the germline V gene. V lost 6 bases to trimming and J lost 11 bases, with 14 bases between them. The CDR3 contains 12 residues. The DNA for the CDR3 is TGTGCCAGCAGCCCGTGGAAGGGCTCCCAGCATTTT. It is translated as CASSPWKGSQHF. The full variable domain, rest sourced from reference TRBV28 and TRBJ1-5, is DVKVTQSSRYLVKRTGEKVFLECVQDMDHENMFWYRQDPGLGLRLIYFSYDVKMKEKGDIPEGYSVSREKKERFSLILESASTNQTSMYLCASSPWKGSQHFGDGTRLSIL.

This clonotype was detected only a few times. The V gene is TRBV11-2, the J gene TRBJ2-5, with 7 bases aligning to TRBD2. CDR3 length: 15 residues. Trimming cost V 5 bases and J 4 bases; bases outside gene matches: 10. Germline-derived CDR1 and CDR2 are SGHAT and FQNNGV. CDR3 coding DNA: TGTGCCAGCAGCCACTCCGGGGGGTTAGCAGAGACCCAGTACTTC. Amino acids: CASSHSGGLAETQYF.

This clonotype was detected only a few times. This chain connects TRBV10-3 to TRBJ2-4; the D gene is possibly TRBD1 (6 bases). V was shortened by 4 bases and J by 0 bases, with 10 bases between the two germline ends. CDR1 is ENHRY, CDR2 SYGVKD, per germline. The CDR3 totals 15 residues. For the CDR3, the DNA is TGTGCCATCAGTGGGGGGCCACTAGCCAAAAACATTCAGTACTTC. Translated, it gives CAISGGPLAKNIQYF.